A selection of T cell receptor beta chains follows, all from one sample in a study of blood T cell repertoires in COVID-19. Data came from immunoSEQ multiplex PCR; TCRdb stores just in-frame clones and leaves some out. The sample carries about 160,000 clones, around 89% recorded once. Specimen: peripheral blood. Every receptor here comes from a man in his sixties with acute or convalescent COVID-19. The CDR3 runs from the conserved cysteine through the conserved F or W. D genes are given only for firm matches. Size tells how often a clone was seen (once, few, many) or the class of an expanded clone, and some rows leave it out.

>TRBV4-1|.|TRBJ2-1|TRBD1
CASSQDRTGGYNEQFF
TGCGCCAGCAGCCAAGATAGAACAGGGGGTTACAATGAGCAGTTCTTC
>TRBV7-2|.|TRBJ1-2|.
CASSSLTDNYGYTF
TGTGCCAGCAGCTCACTTACAGATAACTATGGCTACACCTTC
>TRBV7-2|.|TRBJ1-2|TRBD1
CASSLEGQGRYGYTF
TGTGCCAGCAGCTTAGAGGGACAGGGGAGGTATGGCTACACCTTC
>TRBV20-1|.|TRBJ2-6|.
CSASPGVSGANVLTF
TGCAGTGCTAGTCCGGGGGTCTCTGGGGCCAACGTCCTGACTTTC
>TRBV5-1|once|TRBJ1-2|TRBD1
CASSFSGTDYGYTF
TGCGCCAGCAGCTTCTCCGGGACAGACTATGGCTACACCTTC
>TRBV18|.|TRBJ2-5|.
CASSPRSGQETQYF
TGTGCCAGCTCACCACGGTCAGGACAAGAGACCCAGTACTTC
>TRBV6-1|.|TRBJ1-3|TRBD1
CASSIRDSSGNTIYF
TGTGCCAGCAGTATCCGGGACAGCTCTGGAAACACCATATATTTT
>TRBV5-4|once|TRBJ1-2|TRBD1
CASSLLQGDRGYTF
TGTGCCAGCAGCTTGTTGCAGGGGGATAGGGGCTACACCTTC
>TRBV7-9|.|TRBJ1-2|TRBD1
CAIYFRTGANYGYTF
TGTGCCATCTACTTCCGGACAGGGGCTAACTATGGCTACACCTTC
>TRBV6-5|.|TRBJ2-7|TRBD2
CASSYRGLASVEQYF
TGTGCCAGCAGTTACCGCGGACTAGCTTCAGTCGAGCAGTACTTC
>TRBV24-1|.|TRBJ2-3|TRBD2
CATSDFGGGTTDTQYF
TGTGCCACCAGTGATTTTGGCGGGGGGACGACAGATACGCAGTATTTT
>TRBV19|once|TRBJ1-2|.
CASSIGGVEGYTF
TGTGCCAGTAGTATTGGAGGGGTTGAAGGCTACACCTTC